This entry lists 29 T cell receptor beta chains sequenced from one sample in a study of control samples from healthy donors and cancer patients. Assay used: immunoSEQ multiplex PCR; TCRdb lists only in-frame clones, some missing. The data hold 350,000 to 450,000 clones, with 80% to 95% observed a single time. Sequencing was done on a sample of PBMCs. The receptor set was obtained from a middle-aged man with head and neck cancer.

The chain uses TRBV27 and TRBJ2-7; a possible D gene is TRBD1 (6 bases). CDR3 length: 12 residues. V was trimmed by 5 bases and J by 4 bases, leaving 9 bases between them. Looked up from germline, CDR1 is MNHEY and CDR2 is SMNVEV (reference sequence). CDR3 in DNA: TGTGCCAGCAGTCCTACAGGGTACGAGCAGTACTTC. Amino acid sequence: CASSPTGYEQYF.

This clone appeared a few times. The CDR3 coding sequence is TGTGCCAGCAGTTTATCGGTTGCGGGGGTTGGGGATACGCAGTATTTT. It yields the protein CASSLSVAGVGDTQYF. The chain couples TRBV28 to TRBJ2-3; 7 bases are shared with TRBD2. From germline, CDR1 is MDHEN and CDR2 SYDVKM. The CDR3 spans 16 residues. V shed 1 base and J 6 bases; nucleotides not matched to a gene: 10.

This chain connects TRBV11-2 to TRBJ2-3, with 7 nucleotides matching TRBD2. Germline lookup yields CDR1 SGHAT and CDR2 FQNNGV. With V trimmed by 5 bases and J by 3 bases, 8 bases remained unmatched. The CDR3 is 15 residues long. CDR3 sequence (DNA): TGTGCCAGCAGCCGAGGACTCGGGGGGACAGATACGCAGTATTTT. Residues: CASSRGLGGTDTQYF. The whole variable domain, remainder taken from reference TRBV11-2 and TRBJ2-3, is EAGVAQSPRYKIIEKRQSVAFWCNPISGHATLYWYQQILGQGPKLLIQFQNNGVVDDSQLPKDRFSAERLKGVDSTLKIQPAKLEDSAVYLCASSRGLGGTDTQYFGPGTRLTVL.

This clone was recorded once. CDR3 sequence reads: CASSRQGRGNTIYF. CDR3 nucleotides: TGTGCCAGCAGCAGACAGGGCCGTGGGAACACCATATATTTT. The chain is built from TRBV6-5 and TRBJ1-3, with TRBD1 identical over 7 bases. V was pared by 6 bases and J by 7 bases, with 9 bases of the junction left unmatched. CDR1 and CDR2 from the germline V gene are MNHEY and SVGAGI. The CDR3 covers 14 residues.

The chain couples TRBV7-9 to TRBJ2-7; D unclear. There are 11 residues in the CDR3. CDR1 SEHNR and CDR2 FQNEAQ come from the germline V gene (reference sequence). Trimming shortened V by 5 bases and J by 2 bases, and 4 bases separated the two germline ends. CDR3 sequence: CASSGAYEQYF. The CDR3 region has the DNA TGTGCCAGCAGCGGAGCCTACGAGCAGTACTTC.

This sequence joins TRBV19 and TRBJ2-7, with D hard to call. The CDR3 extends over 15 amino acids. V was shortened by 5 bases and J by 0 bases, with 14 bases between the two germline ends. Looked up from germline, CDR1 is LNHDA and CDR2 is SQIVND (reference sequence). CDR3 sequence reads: CASSPAGPSSYEQYF. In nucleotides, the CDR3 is TGTGCCAGTAGTCCGGCCGGACCTTCCTCCTACGAGCAGTACTTC.

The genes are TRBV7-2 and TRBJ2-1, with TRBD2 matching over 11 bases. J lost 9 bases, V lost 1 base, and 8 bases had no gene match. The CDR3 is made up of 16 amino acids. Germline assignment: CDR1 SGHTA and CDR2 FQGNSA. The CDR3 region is CASSLGLAGGQGEQFF. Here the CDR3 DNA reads TGTGCCAGCAGCTTAGGGCTAGCGGGGGGACAGGGTGAGCAGTTCTTC.

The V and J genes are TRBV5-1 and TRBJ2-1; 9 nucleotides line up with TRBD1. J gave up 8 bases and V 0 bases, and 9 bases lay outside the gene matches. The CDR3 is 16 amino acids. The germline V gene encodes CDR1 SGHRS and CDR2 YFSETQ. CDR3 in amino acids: CASSLEGTGGWDEQFF. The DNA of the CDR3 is TGCGCCAGCAGCTTGGAAGGCACAGGGGGCTGGGATGAGCAGTTCTTC.

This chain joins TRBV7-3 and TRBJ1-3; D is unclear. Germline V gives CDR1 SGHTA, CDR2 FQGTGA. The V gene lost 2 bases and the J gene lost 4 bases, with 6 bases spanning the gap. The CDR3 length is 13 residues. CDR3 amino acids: CASSLGLGNTIYF. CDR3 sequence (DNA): TGTGCCAGCAGCTTAGGCTTGGGAAACACCATATATTTT.

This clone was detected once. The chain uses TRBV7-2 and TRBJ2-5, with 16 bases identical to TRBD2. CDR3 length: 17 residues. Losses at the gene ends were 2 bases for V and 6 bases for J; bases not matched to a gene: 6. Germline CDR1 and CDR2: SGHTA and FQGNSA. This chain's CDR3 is CASSLSGTSGGAKTQYF. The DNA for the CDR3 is TGTGCCAGCAGCTTATCGGGGACTAGCGGGGGGGCAAAGACCCAGTACTTC.

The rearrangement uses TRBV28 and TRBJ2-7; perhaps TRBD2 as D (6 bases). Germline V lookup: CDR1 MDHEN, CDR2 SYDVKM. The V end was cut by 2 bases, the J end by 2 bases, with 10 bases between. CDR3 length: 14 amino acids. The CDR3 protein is CASSLGGDPYEQYF. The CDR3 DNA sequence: TGTGCCAGCAGTTTAGGAGGGGACCCCTACGAGCAGTACTTC.

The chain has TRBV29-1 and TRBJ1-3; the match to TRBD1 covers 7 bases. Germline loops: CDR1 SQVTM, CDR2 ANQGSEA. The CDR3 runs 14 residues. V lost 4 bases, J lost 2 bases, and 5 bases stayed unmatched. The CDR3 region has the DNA TGCAGCGTTGTACGGCAGGGGGCTGGAAACACCATATATTTT. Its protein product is CSVVRQGAGNTIYF. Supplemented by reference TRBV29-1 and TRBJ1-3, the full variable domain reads SAVISQKPSRDICQRGTSLTIQCQVDSQVTMMFWYRQQPGQSLTLIATANQGSEATYESGFVIDKFPISRPNLTFSTLTVSNMSPEDSSIYLCSVVRQGAGNTIYFGEGSWLTVV.

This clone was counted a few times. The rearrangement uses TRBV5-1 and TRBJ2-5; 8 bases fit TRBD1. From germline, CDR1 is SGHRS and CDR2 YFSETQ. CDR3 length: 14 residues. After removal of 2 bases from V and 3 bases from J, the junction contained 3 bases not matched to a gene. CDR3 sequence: CASSFQGAKETQYF. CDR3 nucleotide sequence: TGCGCCAGCAGCTTCCAGGGGGCGAAAGAGACCCAGTACTTC.

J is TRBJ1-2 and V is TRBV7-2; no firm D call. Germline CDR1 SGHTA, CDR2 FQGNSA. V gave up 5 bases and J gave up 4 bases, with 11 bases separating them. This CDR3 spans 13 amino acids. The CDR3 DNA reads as TGTGCCAGCAGCCTGACATCTCCCTATGGCTACACCTTC. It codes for CASSLTSPYGYTF.

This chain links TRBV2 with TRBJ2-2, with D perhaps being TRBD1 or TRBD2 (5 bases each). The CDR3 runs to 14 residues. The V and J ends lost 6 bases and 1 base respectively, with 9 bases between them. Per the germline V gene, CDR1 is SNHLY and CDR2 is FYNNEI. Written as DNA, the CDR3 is TGTGCCAGCAGGAGGGGCGTGAACACCGGGGAGCTGTTTTTT. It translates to CASRRGVNTGELFF.

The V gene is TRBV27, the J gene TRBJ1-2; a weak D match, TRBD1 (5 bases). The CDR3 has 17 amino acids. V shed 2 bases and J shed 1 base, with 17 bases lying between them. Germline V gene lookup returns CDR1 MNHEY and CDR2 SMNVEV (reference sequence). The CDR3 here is CASSLRSDRLVNYGYTF. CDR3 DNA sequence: TGTGCCAGCAGTTTAAGGTCCGACAGATTAGTTAACTATGGCTACACCTTC.

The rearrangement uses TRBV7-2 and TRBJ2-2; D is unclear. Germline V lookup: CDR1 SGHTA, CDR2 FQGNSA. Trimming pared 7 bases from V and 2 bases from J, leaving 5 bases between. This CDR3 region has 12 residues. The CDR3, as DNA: TGTGCCAGCACCAGAAACACCGGGGAGCTGTTTTTT. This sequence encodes CASTRNTGELFF.

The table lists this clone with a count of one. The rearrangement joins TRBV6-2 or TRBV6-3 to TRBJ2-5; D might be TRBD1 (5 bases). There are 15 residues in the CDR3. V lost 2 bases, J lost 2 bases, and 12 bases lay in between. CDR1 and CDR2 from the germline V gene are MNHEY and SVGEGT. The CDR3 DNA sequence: TGTGCCAGCAGTTACGTGGCAGGGCGGCAAGAGACCCAGTACTTC. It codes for CASSYVAGRQETQYF.

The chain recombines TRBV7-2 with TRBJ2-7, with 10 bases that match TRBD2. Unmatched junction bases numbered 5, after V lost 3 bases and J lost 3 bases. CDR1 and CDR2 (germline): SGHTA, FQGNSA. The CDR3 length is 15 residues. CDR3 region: CASSFSGGTGYEQYF. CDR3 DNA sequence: TGTGCCAGCAGCTTTAGCGGGGGGACCGGCTACGAGCAGTACTTC.

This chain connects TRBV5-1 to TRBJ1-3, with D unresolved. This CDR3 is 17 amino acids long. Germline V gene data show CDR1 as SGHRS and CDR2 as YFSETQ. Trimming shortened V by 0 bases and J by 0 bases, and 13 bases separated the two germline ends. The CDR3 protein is CASSLGAEYGSGNTIYF. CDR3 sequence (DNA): TGCGCCAGCAGCTTGGGGGCCGAGTACGGCTCTGGAAACACCATATATTTT.

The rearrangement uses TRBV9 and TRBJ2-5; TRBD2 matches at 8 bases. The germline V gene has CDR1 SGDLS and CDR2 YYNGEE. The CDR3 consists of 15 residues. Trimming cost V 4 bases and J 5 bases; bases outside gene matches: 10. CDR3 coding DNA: TGTGCCAGCAGCCCCCGTCTCGGGGGGGCCGAGACCCAGTACTTC. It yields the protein CASSPRLGGAETQYF.

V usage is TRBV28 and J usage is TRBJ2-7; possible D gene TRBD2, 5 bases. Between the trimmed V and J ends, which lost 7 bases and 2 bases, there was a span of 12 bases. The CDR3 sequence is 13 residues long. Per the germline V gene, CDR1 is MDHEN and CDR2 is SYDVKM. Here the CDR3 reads CASTKSGTYEQYF. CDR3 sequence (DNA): TGTGCCAGCACTAAGTCGGGGACCTACGAGCAGTACTTC.

The CDR3 spells CASSRRRVGDYGYTF. CDR3 bases: TGTGCCAGCAGTCGCCGACGGGTGGGGGACTATGGCTACACCTTC. The genes are TRBV6-5 and TRBJ1-2, with D perhaps TRBD1 (5 bases). The ends were cut back, 5 bases at V and 3 bases at J, with 16 bases in the middle. The V gene's germline CDR1 is MNHEY and CDR2 SVGAGI. The CDR3 has 15 residues.

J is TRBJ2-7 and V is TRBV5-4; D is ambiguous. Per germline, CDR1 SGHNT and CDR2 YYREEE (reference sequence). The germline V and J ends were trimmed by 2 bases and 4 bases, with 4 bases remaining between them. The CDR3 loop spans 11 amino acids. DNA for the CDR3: TGTGCCAGCAGCTTAGATTACGAGCAGTACTTC. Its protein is CASSLDYEQYF.

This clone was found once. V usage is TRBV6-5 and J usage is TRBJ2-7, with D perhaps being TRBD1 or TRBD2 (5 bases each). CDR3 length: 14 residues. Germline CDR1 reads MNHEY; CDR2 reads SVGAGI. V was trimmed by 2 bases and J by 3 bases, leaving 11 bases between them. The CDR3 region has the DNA TGTGCCAGCAGTTACGGGACCTCGCTCTACGAGCAGTACTTC. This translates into CASSYGTSLYEQYF.

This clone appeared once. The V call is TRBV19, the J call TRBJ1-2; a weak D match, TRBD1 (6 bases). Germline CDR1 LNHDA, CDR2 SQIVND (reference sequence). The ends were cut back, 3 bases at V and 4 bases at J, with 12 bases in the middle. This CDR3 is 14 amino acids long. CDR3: CASSITLGGYGYTF. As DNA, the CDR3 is TGTGCCAGTAGTATTACTTTAGGGGGCTATGGCTACACCTTC.

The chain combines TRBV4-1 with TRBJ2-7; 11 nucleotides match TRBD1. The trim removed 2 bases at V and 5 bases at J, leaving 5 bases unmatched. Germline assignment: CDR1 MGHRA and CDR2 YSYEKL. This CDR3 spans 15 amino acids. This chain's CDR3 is CASSQPGQGDHEQYF. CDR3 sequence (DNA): TGCGCCAGCAGCCAACCGGGACAGGGGGATCACGAGCAGTACTTC.

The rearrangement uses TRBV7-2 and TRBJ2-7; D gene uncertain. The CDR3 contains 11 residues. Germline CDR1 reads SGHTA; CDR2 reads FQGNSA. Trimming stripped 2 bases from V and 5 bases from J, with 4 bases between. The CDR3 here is CASSLYNEQYF. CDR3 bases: TGTGCCAGCAGCTTATATAACGAGCAGTACTTC.

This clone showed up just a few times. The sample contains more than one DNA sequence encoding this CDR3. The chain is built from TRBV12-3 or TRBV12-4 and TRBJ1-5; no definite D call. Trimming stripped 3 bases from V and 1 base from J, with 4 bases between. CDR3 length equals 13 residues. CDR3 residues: CASSLGSNQPQHF. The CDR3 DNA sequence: TGTGCCAGCAGTTTGGGGAGCAATCAGCCCCAGCATTTT.